This TCR beta chain was observed in a study of low-dose radiotherapy and immunotherapy resistance in tumors. Looking at the study overall: It was 1 Gy per fraction every two weeks that Cohort 2 received, adding up to 13 Gy over 26 weeks.

This clonotype was observed at least ten times. Germline CDR1 and CDR2: KGHSH and LQKENI. J was trimmed by 4 bases and V by 6 bases; bases with no gene match: 7. This CDR3 is built from 14 residues. The time point: after trial treatment. Treatment defined: LDRT plus nivolumab, ipilimumab, low-dose cyclophosphamide and aspirin (RACIN trial). Each eligible patient had an advanced solid tumor, and these tumors lacked tumor-infiltrating lymphocytes. Alpha- and beta-chain coverage of first-strand cDNA came from TRAV- and TRBV-specific primers. PCR amplification of the TCRs was performed with Phusion for 15 to 25 PCR cycles, and it relied on a constant-region primer together with a V-primer adapter. MiXCR was run by TCRdb on the reads, yielding one entry per CDR3 protein. The sample has approximately 100,000 distinct CDR3 sequences; around 20% are singletons.

This receptor was identified in a male donor with prostate cancer. This sequence joins TRBV18 and TRBJ1-1, with 8 bases identical to TRBD1. The material sequenced was PBMCs, taken after low-dose radiotherapy plus immunotherapy. The CDR3 DNA sequence: TGTGCCAGCTCTCTCCGACAGGGGCTCACTGAAGCTTTCTTT. Translation gives CASSLRQGLTEAFF.